This entry features one T cell receptor (beta chain) sequence. These data come from a study of control samples from healthy donors and cancer patients. Produced via immunoSEQ multiplex PCR; TCRdb's table is partial and in-frame only. The sample gives about 88,000 clones, approximately 95% of which show up once; approximately 7.9% is in the top ten. The CDR3 is made up of 13 amino acids. The V end lost 6 bases, the J end lost 9 bases, and 17 bases lay between the germline ends. Germline CDR1 is MNHEY and CDR2 is SMNVEV (reference sequence). This clonotype was obtained from a man aged 18 to 30 in good health. The chain has TRBV27 and TRBJ1-1; possibly TRBD1 for D (5 bases). Material: blood. The CDR3 is CASRPGDGLKAFF. For the CDR3, the DNA is TGTGCCAGCAGGCCCGGGGACGGCCTCAAAGCTTTCTTT.